What follows are 5 T cell receptor beta chains derived from one specimen sequenced in a study of blood T cell repertoires in COVID-19. TCRdb keeps only in-frame clones here, not all; method: immunoSEQ multiplex PCR. The table records about 270,000 clones, 80% to 95% of them present only once. Source material: PBMCs or T cells enriched from blood (not recorded which). These receptors originate from a man aged 35-49 years who had been exposed to COVID-19.

CDR3 coding DNA: TGTGCCAGCAGCAAAAAGACTAGCGGGAGTGGACAAGAGACCCAGTACTTC. Translation: CASSKKTSGSGQETQYF. The chain is built from TRBV7-3 and TRBJ2-5, with TRBD2 identical over 12 bases. Per the germline V gene, CDR1 is SGHTA and CDR2 is FQGTGA. The junction had 9 bases not matched to a gene; V was cut back by 5 bases and J by 2 bases. The CDR3 length is 17 residues.

The rearrangement uses TRBV2 and TRBJ1-1; D perhaps matches TRBD1 (6 bases). V was clipped by 7 bases and J by 0 bases, with 15 bases between them. CDR3 size: 15 residues. In germline, CDR1 is SNHLY, CDR2 FYNNEI. The CDR3, as DNA: TGTGCCAGCACAGCTTGGGGACAACTGAACACTGAAGCTTTCTTT. Translated, it gives CASTAWGQLNTEAFF.

This chain links TRBV15 with TRBJ1-1, with D perhaps TRBD1 (6 bases). The CDR3 extends over 15 amino acids. Germline CDR1 is LNHNV and CDR2 is YYDKDF (reference sequence). Trimming cost V 4 bases and J 0 bases, with 12 bases left between them. CDR3 DNA: TGTGCCACCAGCAACCCGGGACATCTGAACACTGAAGCTTTCTTT. This encodes CATSNPGHLNTEAFF. Using reference TRBV15 and TRBJ1-1 for the parts outside the CDR3, the full variable domain is DAMVIQNPRYQVTQFGKPVTLSCSQTLNHNVMYWYQQKSSQAPKLLFHYYDKDFNNEADTPDNFQSRRPNTSFCFLDIRSPGLGDTAMYLCATSNPGHLNTEAFFGQGTRLTVV.

The chain joins TRBV30 to TRBJ1-1, with 7 bases lining up with TRBD1. The CDR3 length is 12 residues. Germline V gene sequence: CDR1 GTSNPN, CDR2 SVGIG (reference sequence). Trimming at V came to 1 base and at J to 11 bases, leaving 7 bases not matched to a gene. CDR3 residues: CAWSEGAVRAFF. DNA for the CDR3: TGTGCCTGGAGTGAGGGGGCGGTTCGGGCTTTCTTT.

V usage is TRBV12-3 or TRBV12-4 and J usage is TRBJ1-5, with a possible D match to TRBD1 (5 bases). V was cut by 8 bases and J by 4 bases, with 12 bases left in between. The CDR3 runs to 13 residues. The CDR3 nucleotides read TGTGCCAGCGGCTTCCGGGGGAATCAGCCCCAGCATTTT. Translation gives CASGFRGNQPQHF.